A selection of T cell receptor beta chains follows, all from one sample in a study of blood T cell repertoires in COVID-19. Generated by immunoSEQ multiplex PCR, the TCRdb table keeps only in-frame clones and is missing some. The repertoire holds roughly 180,000 clones, with about 85% as singletons. What was sequenced was peripheral blood. The receptors were sampled from a man aged 80 or over with COVID-19, enrolled during active disease. Both conserved end residues are part of each CDR3. Each record gives: D gene, V gene, J gene, clone size, CDR3 DNA, CDR3 protein. The D gene is left open where the match is weak. Clone size appears in some rows only: once, few, many, or a class for an expanded clone.

>TRBD2|TRBV4-1|TRBJ2-5|-
TGCGCCAGCAGCCACAGAGGCGGGGGGGAAGAGACCCAGTACTTC
CASSHRGGGEETQYF
>-|TRBV10-1|TRBJ1-5|-
TGCGCCAGCAGTGCGGAGTCAGACCAGCCCCAGCATTTT
CASSAESDQPQHF
>-|TRBV4-1|TRBJ2-5|few
TGCGCCAGCAGCCAAGCTACTACCCAAGAGACCCAGTACTTC
CASSQATTQETQYF
>-|TRBV5-1|TRBJ1-1|-
TGCGCCAGCAGCTTTGGGCATATAGTGAACACTGAAGCTTTCTTT
CASSFGHIVNTEAFF
>-|TRBV5-8|TRBJ1-6|-
TGTGCCAGCAGCCTCGGACAAAGAGGATCACCCCTCCACTTT
CASSLGQRGSPLHF
>TRBD1|TRBV3-1/TRBV3-2|TRBJ2-3|-
TGTGCCAGCAGTCTACAGGGGACAGATACGCAGTATTTT
CASSLQGTDTQYF
>-|TRBV7-9|TRBJ2-5|-
TGTGCCAGCAGCTTCAGTGGTGAAGAGACCCAGTACTTC
CASSFSGEETQYF
>TRBD1|TRBV10-3|TRBJ1-4|-
TGTGCCATCAGGGGGACAGCAACTAATGAAAAACTGTTTTTT
CAIRGTATNEKLFF
>-|TRBV2|TRBJ2-7|-
TGTGCCAGCAGTGATGACAGTTACGACGAGCAGTACTTC
CASSDDSYDEQYF
>-|TRBV3-1/TRBV3-2|TRBJ1-1|-
TGTGCCAGCAGACCCAGAGGGATGAACACTGAAGCTTTCTTT
CASRPRGMNTEAFF
>-|TRBV28|TRBJ1-1|-
TGTGCCAGCAGTTTATGGGGGGGGCCCGCGGTAATTGAAGCTTTCTTT
CASSLWGGPAVIEAFF
>TRBD1|TRBV5-1|TRBJ2-5|-
TGCGCCAGCAGCTTGGTTGGGCAGGGGGAAGAGACCCAGTACTTC
CASSLVGQGEETQYF
>TRBD2|TRBV10-1|TRBJ2-4|-
TGCGCCAGCAGTTCCAGCGGGGGGGCAAACATTCAGTACTTC
CASSSSGGANIQYF
>-|TRBV5-1|TRBJ2-1|-
TGCGCCAGCAGCTTGATAAGTAGCCTTTCCTACAATGAGCAGTTCTTC
CASSLISSLSYNEQFF
>TRBD1|TRBV6-5|TRBJ1-2|-
TGTGCCAGCAGGGCCCCGGGACAGTTTAACTATGGCTACACCTTC
CASRAPGQFNYGYTF
>TRBD1|TRBV11-2|TRBJ1-6|-
TGTGCCAGCAGCTTAGAGACAGGGACAGGAAGATCACCCCTCCACTTT
CASSLETGTGRSPLHF
>-|TRBV7-3|TRBJ2-1|-
TGTGCCAGCAGCCCTGGACTAAACAATGAGCAGTTCTTC
CASSPGLNNEQFF
>-|TRBV6-1|TRBJ1-2|-
TGTGCCAGCAGTGAACCAGCCAGCGAGCGGGGCTACACCTTC
CASSEPASERGYTF
>-|TRBV5-1|TRBJ2-7|-
TGCGCCAGCAGCTCCGTATTAACAGCCGAGCAGTACTTC
CASSSVLTAEQYF
>-|TRBV7-3|TRBJ1-1|-
TGTGCCAGCAGCTTCACAGGAGAATCCACTGAAGCTTTCTTT
CASSFTGESTEAFF
>-|TRBV2|TRBJ2-7|-
TGTGCCAGCAGTGAGGTGGACTTCTACGAGCAGTACTTC
CASSEVDFYEQYF
>TRBD2|TRBV11-3|TRBJ2-1|-
TGTGCCAGCAGCCCCGGGGGGAGGGTCTACAATGAGCAGTTCTTC
CASSPGGRVYNEQFF
>TRBD1|TRBV7-9|TRBJ1-3|-
TGTGCCAGCAGCGGCAGGGGGCAATTCTCTGGAAACACCATATATTTT
CASSGRGQFSGNTIYF
>TRBD1|TRBV18|TRBJ2-3|-
TGTGCCAGCTCACGAGGACAGGGGGGAACAGATACGCAGTATTTT
CASSRGQGGTDTQYF
>TRBD1|TRBV29-1|TRBJ2-5|-
TGCAGCGTTGGTGGACAGGGGAATGGTCAAGAGACCCAGTACTTC
CSVGGQGNGQETQYF
>TRBD1|TRBV10-3|TRBJ2-1|-
TGTGCCATCAGGGACGAGACAGGGGCCTACAATGAGCAGTTCTTC
CAIRDETGAYNEQFF
>TRBD2|TRBV19|TRBJ2-7|-
TGTGCCAGTAGTATAAAAGCGGGGGGGACCCCTTTCTACGAGCAGTACTTC
CASSIKAGGTPFYEQYF
>-|TRBV6-5|TRBJ1-1|-
TGTGCCAGCAGTTACACCCAGGGTAGGAACACTGAAGCTTTCTTT
CASSYTQGRNTEAFF
>-|TRBV3-1/TRBV3-2|TRBJ1-1|-
TGTGCCAGCAGCCAGCGGGGGGCCATGAACACTGAAGCTTTCTTT
CASSQRGAMNTEAFF
>TRBD1|TRBV23-1|TRBJ1-5|once
TGCGCCAGCTCCAAGGGACAGGGCGATCAGCCCCAGCATTTT
CASSKGQGDQPQHF
>-|TRBV27|TRBJ1-2|-
TGTGCCAGCAGTTTCACAGGGACCTATGGCTACACCTTC
CASSFTGTYGYTF
>-|TRBV27|TRBJ1-5|once
TGTGCCAGCAGTTTATCGCCTACGACAGCGCTTTGGTGGCCCCAGCATTTT
CASSLSPTTALWWPQHF
>TRBD2|TRBV14|TRBJ2-3|-
TGTGCCAGCAGCCGCGGGGGGGCCATAGATACGCAGTATTTT
CASSRGGAIDTQYF
>-|TRBV20-1|TRBJ2-3|-
TGCAGTTCGAGTGCTAAAACGGGCACAGATACGCAGTATTTT
CSSSAKTGTDTQYF
>-|TRBV19|TRBJ2-7|-
TGTGCCAGTAGTCAAGGGGGTCCCTACGAGCAGTACTTC
CASSQGGPYEQYF
>TRBD1|TRBV5-1|TRBJ1-4|few
TGCGCCAGCAGCTTTCTACAGGGGGCTAATGAAAAACTGTTTTTT
CASSFLQGANEKLFF
>TRBD2|TRBV29-1|TRBJ2-7|-
TGCAGCGTAACCGGGACTAGCGGGGTTCGATACGAGCAGTACTTC
CSVTGTSGVRYEQYF
>-|TRBV3-1/TRBV3-2|TRBJ1-6|-
TGTGCCAGCAGCCCGGGAATGGATTCACCCCTCCACTTT
CASSPGMDSPLHF
>-|TRBV12-5|TRBJ2-7|once
TGTGCTAGACGGGATTTCCCGCACGAGCAGTACTTC
CARRDFPHEQYF
>TRBD1|TRBV11-2|TRBJ2-7|-
TGTGCCAGCAGCCCCCGGACAGGGGCCTACGAGCAGTACTTC
CASSPRTGAYEQYF
>-|TRBV5-1|TRBJ2-6|-
TGCGCCAGCAGTTCAAGACGTGGAGAAAGGTTCGGCTCTGGGGCCAACGTCCTGACTTTC
CASSSRRGERFGSGANVLTF
>TRBD1|TRBV9|TRBJ1-5|-
TGTGCCAGCAACAAGGGACAGGGGCTCAGGCAGCCCCAGCATTTT
CASNKGQGLRQPQHF
>TRBD1|TRBV5-1|TRBJ2-3|-
TGCGCCAGCAGCTTGAGGTCGGGACAGGGTGCTTACATGGATACGCAGTATTTT
CASSLRSGQGAYMDTQYF
>-|TRBV27|TRBJ2-1|-
TGTGCCAGCACTTCCGATAGGGGTAGGTACAGCTCCTACAATGAGCAGTTCTTC
CASTSDRGRYSSYNEQFF
>-|TRBV5-4|TRBJ1-2|-
TGTGCCAGCAGCTTGTCCTGGGGGGAGGTCTATGGCTACACCTTC
CASSLSWGEVYGYTF
>-|TRBV11-1|TRBJ2-1|-
TGTGCCAGCAGCTTGCTAGCTTATAATGAGCAGTTCTTC
CASSLLAYNEQFF
>TRBD1|TRBV7-9|TRBJ1-4|-
TGTGCCAGCAGCCGTGACAGGGCTTGGGCAACTAATGAAAAACTGTTTTTT
CASSRDRAWATNEKLFF
>-|TRBV7-3|TRBJ1-1|-
TGTGCCAGCAGCCAACAGGTGAACACTGAAGCTTTCTTT
CASSQQVNTEAFF
>-|TRBV10-3|TRBJ1-1|once
TGTGCCATCAGTGACGGAAGGGGAATCACTGAAGCTTTCTTT
CAISDGRGITEAFF
>-|TRBV3-1/TRBV3-2|TRBJ1-4|-
TGTGCCAGCAAGGGAGGGGGTGAACTGTTTTTT
CASKGGGELFF
>-|TRBV7-2|TRBJ1-6|few
TGTGCCAGCAGCTTAGCCGACAGGATGAGATATAATTCACCCCTCCACTTT
CASSLADRMRYNSPLHF